These 4 T cell receptor beta chains were sequenced from one sample in a study of T cell repertoires in aging, cancer and after chemotherapy. TRB rearrangements spanning V, D and J were amplified using mixed TRB-A/B primers. TCRdb itself ran the multiplex PCR reads through MiXCR, one entry per CDR3 protein. The table lists fewer than 15,000 distinct CDR3 sequences, approximately 25% of them singletons, with 45% to 50% in the top ten. Peripheral blood genomic DNA, not sorted cells or RNA, was the template. Specimen: blood. Every receptor here comes from a human donor in good health.

This chain links TRBV6-2 or TRBV6-3 with TRBJ2-5, with D maybe TRBD1 (6 bases). The CDR3 runs 13 residues. The V end was cut by 5 bases, the J end by 3 bases, with 10 bases between. Germline CDR1 is MNHEY and CDR2 is SVGEGT. The CDR3 nucleotides are TGTGCCAGCAGTCCAAGGACAGAAGAGACCCAGTACTTC. Its protein product is CASSPRTEETQYF.

This clonotype came up a few times. The chain uses TRBV12-3 or TRBV12-4 and TRBJ2-1; 8 nucleotides match TRBD2. The V gene end was trimmed by 6 bases and the J gene end by 2 bases; junction bases not matched to a gene: 0. This CDR3 region has 13 residues. The CDR3 DNA sequence: TGTGCCAGCAGCGGGGGGGCCTACAATGAGCAGTTCTTC. Its protein product is CASSGGAYNEQFF.

In its sample, this clonotype was seen a few times. This chain links TRBV6-4 with TRBJ2-3, with D perhaps matching TRBD1 (6 bases). Trimming left V 4 bases short and J 2 bases short, with 13 bases between. The CDR3 extends over 15 amino acids. Looked up from germline, CDR1 is MRHNA and CDR2 is SNTAGT. The chain's CDR3 is CASSVGTSSTDTQYF. For the CDR3, the DNA is TGTGCCAGCAGTGTAGGGACATCCTCCACAGATACGCAGTATTTT.

This clonotype was detected ten times or more. V is TRBV6-5 and J is TRBJ2-7; D may be TRBD1 or TRBD2 (5 bases each). The CDR3 loop spans 13 amino acids. The V and J ends lost 6 bases and 2 bases respectively, with 11 bases between them. Germline V CDR1 and CDR2: MNHEY, SVGAGI. As DNA, the CDR3 is TGTGCCAGCAGCCAGGGACCAGCCTACGAGCAGTACTTC. It codes for CASSQGPAYEQYF.